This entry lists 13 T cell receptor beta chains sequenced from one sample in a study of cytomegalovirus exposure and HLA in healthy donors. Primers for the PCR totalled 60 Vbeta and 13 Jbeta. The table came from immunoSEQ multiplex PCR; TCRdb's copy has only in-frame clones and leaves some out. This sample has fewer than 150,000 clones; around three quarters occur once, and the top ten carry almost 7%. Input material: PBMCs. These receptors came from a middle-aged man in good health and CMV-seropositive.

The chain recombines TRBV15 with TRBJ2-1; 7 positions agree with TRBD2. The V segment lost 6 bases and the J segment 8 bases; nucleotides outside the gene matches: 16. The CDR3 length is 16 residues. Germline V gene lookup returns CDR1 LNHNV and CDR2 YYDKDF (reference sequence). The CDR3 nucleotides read TGTGCCACCAGATACGACTTACTAGCGAAACCCGATGAGCAGTTCTTC. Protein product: CATRYDLLAKPDEQFF.

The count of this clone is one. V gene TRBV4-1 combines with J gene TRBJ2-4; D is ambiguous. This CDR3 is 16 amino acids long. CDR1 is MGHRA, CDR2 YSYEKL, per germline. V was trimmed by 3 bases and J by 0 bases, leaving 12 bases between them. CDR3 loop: CASSQAPSVAKNIQYF. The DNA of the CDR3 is TGCGCCAGCAGCCAGGCCCCAAGCGTAGCCAAAAACATTCAGTACTTC.

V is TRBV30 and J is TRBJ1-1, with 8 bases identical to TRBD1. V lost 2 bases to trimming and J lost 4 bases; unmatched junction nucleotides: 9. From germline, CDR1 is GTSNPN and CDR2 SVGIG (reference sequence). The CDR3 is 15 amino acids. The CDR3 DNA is TGTGCCTGGAGTCCCCGACAGGGGCCGTCCACTGAAGCTTTCTTT. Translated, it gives CAWSPRQGPSTEAFF. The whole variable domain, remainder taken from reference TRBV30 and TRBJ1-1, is SQTIHQWPATLVQPVGSPLSLECTVEGTSNPNLYWYRQAAGRGLQLLFYSVGIGQISSEVPQNLSASRPQDRQFILSSKKLLLSDSGFYLCAWSPRQGPSTEAFFGQGTRLTVV.

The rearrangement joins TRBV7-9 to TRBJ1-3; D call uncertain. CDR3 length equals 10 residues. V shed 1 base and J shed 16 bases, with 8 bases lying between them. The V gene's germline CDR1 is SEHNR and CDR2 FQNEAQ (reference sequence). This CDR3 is CASSLVRTYF. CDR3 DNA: TGTGCCAGCAGCTTAGTCAGGACTTATTTT.

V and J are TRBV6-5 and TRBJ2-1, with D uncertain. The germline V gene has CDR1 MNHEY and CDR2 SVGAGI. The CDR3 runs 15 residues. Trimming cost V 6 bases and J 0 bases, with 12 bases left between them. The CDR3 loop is CASSLTWSSYNEQFF. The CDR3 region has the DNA TGTGCCAGCAGCCTCACATGGAGCTCCTACAATGAGCAGTTCTTC.

The CDR3 sequence is CASSLDEELGQGAPDYGYTF. The CDR3 DNA is TGTGCCAGCAGCTTAGATGAGGAACTAGGACAGGGGGCGCCCGACTATGGCTACACCTTC. V gene TRBV7-8 combines with J gene TRBJ1-2, with TRBD1 matching 11 bases. The CDR3 loop spans 20 amino acids. Germline trimming cut 1 base from V and 3 bases from J; bases unmatched to any gene: 16. The V gene's germline CDR1 is SGHVS and CDR2 FQNEAQ.

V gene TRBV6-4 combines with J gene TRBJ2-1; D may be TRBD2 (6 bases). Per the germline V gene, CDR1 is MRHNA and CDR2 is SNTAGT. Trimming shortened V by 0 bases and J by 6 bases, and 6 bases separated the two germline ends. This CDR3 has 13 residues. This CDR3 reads CASSDSTSNEQFF. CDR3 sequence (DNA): TGTGCCAGCAGTGACTCGACTAGCAATGAGCAGTTCTTC.

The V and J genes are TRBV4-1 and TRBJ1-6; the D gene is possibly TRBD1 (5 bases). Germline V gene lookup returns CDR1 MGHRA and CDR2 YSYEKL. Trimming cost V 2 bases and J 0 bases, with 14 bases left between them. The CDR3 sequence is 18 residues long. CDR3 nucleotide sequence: TGCGCCAGCAGCCAATACTACTCGGGGGACTCCTATAATTCACCCCTCCACTTT. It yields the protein CASSQYYSGDSYNSPLHF.

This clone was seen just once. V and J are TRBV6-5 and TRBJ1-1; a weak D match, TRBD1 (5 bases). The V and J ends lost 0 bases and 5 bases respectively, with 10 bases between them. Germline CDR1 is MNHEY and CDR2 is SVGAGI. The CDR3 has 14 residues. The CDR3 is CASSYSRGRTEAFF. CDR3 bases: TGTGCCAGCAGTTACTCGCGGGGGAGAACTGAAGCTTTCTTT.

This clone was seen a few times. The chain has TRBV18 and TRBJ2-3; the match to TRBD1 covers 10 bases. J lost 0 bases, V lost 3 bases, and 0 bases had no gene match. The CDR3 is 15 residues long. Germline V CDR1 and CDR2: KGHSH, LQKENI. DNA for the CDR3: TGTGCCAGCTCACCGGGACAGGGGAGCACAGATACGCAGTATTTT. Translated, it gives CASSPGQGSTDTQYF. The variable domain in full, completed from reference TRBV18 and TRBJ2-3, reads NAGVMQNPRHLVRRRGQEARLRCSPMKGHSHVYWYRQLPEEGLKFMVYLQKENIIDESGMPKERFSAEFPKEGPSILRIQQVVRGDSAAYFCASSPGQGSTDTQYFGPGTRLTVL.

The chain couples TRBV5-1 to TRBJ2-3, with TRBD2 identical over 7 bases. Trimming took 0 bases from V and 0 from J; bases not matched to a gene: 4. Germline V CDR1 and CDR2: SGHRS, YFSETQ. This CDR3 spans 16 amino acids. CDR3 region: CASSLVTGGSTDTQYF. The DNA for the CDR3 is TGCGCCAGCAGCTTGGTTACGGGGGGTAGCACAGATACGCAGTATTTT. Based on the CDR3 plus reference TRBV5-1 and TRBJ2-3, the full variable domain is KAGVTQTPRYLIKTRGQQVTLSCSPISGHRSVSWYQQTPGQGLQFLFEYFSETQRNKGNFPGRFSGRQFSNSRSEMNVSTLELGDSALYLCASSLVTGGSTDTQYFGPGTRLTVL.

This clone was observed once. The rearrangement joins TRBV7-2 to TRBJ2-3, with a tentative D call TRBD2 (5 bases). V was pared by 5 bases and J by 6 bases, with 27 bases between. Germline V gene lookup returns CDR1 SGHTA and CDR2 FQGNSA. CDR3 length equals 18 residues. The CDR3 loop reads CASSLRSQGGWVGDTQYF. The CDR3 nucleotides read TGTGCCAGCAGCCTTAGGTCACAAGGCGGGTGGGTAGGGGATACGCAGTATTTT.

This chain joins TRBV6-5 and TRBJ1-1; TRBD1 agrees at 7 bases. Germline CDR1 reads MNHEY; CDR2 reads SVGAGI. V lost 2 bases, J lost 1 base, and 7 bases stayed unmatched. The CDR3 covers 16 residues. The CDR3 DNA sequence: TGTGCCAGCAGTTACGAGACAGGGACAACGAACACTGAAGCTTTCTTT. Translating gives CASSYETGTTNTEAFF.